This T cell receptor beta chain was recovered during a study of cytomegalovirus exposure and HLA in healthy donors. General study findings and limits: Most TCR sequences were rare, but some public TCRs occurred in many donors.

Details on this clone: Its antigen is unknown.

From germline, CDR1 is SQVTM and CDR2 ANQGSEA. This CDR3 spans 13 amino acids. After removal of 5 bases from V and 8 bases from J, the junction contained 10 bases not matched to a gene. PCR primers comprised 60 Vbeta and 13 Jbeta primers. TCRdb's copy holds only in-frame clones and misses some; the assay was immunoSEQ multiplex PCR. The table has under 150,000 clones, roughly 88% seen once. The V gene is TRBV29-1, the J gene TRBJ2-7, with TRBD1 matching 9 bases. This clonotype was obtained from a boy aged 5-17 years in good health and CMV-seronegative. Sequences were obtained from PBMCs. The CDR3 reads CSVFGDRALQQYF. The DNA of the CDR3 is TGCAGCGTTTTCGGGGACAGGGCTCTTCAGCAGTACTTC.